Listed below are T cell receptor beta chains from one sample, sequenced in a study of T cell responses to AZD1222 COVID-19 vaccine. TCRdb keeps only in-frame clones here, not all; method: immunoSEQ multiplex PCR. The data hold about 140,000 clones, with about 93% observed a single time. The material sequenced was peripheral blood, taken 28 days after the second AZD1222 dose. The receptor source for this set is an adult who received the AZD1222 COVID-19 vaccine. Both conserved end residues are part of each CDR3. D genes are given only for firm matches. For some rows the clone size is stated as once, few or many, or as a class when expanded; others skip it.

V	length	size	J	D	CDR3	DNA
TRBV7-2	17	NA	TRBJ2-3	TRBD2	CASSPLGLAGPLDTQYF	TGTGCCAGCAGCCCCCTAGGGCTAGCGGGACCCCTGGATACGCAGTATTTT
TRBV4-2	11	NA	TRBJ2-3	NA	CASSQADTQYF	TGTGCCAGCAGCCAAGCGGATACGCAGTATTTT
TRBV7-2	16	NA	TRBJ1-1	NA	CASSLRLTGLNTEAFF	TGTGCCAGCAGCTTACGGCTTACAGGACTGAACACTGAAGCTTTCTTT
TRBV6-5	12	NA	TRBJ2-1	NA	CASSRLEGEQFF	TGTGCCAGCAGCCGACTTGAGGGAGAACAGTTCTTC
TRBV19	15	NA	TRBJ1-6	TRBD1	CASSATGTGGSPLHF	TGTGCCAGTAGTGCCACCGGGACAGGGGGCTCACCCCTCCACTTT
TRBV27	14	NA	TRBJ1-4	TRBD1	CASSLWDRGEKLFF	TGTGCCAGCAGTTTATGGGACAGGGGTGAAAAACTGTTTTTT
TRBV29-1	14	NA	TRBJ1-4	TRBD1	CSVNPGQGNEKLFF	TGCAGCGTTAATCCGGGACAGGGGAATGAAAAACTGTTTTTT
TRBV19	12	NA	TRBJ2-1	NA	CASSIYRDEQFF	TGTGCCAGTAGTATCTACCGGGATGAGCAGTTCTTC
TRBV7-8	14	NA	TRBJ1-1	NA	CASSLLGQLTEAFF	TGTGCCAGCAGCTTACTCGGACAGCTTACTGAAGCTTTCTTT
TRBV7-2	13	NA	TRBJ1-2	NA	CASSPGQDYGYTF	TGTGCCAGCAGCCCCGGTCAGGACTATGGCTACACCTTC
TRBV4-3	13	NA	TRBJ2-3	NA	CASSHPNPATQYF	TGCGCCAGCAGCCACCCCAATCCGGCTACGCAGTATTTT
TRBV12-3/TRBV12-4	13	NA	TRBJ1-6	NA	CASSLRGNSPLHF	TGTGCCAGCAGTTTAAGGGGAAATTCACCCCTCCACTTT
TRBV7-9	15	once	TRBJ1-2	NA	CASSPPSSSGWGYTF	TGTGCCAGCAGCCCACCATCATCCTCAGGGTGGGGCTACACCTTC
TRBV7-2	17	NA	TRBJ2-4	TRBD2	CASSLTSGRGVTNIQYF	TGTGCCAGCAGCTTAACTAGCGGGAGAGGGGTAACGAACATTCAGTACTTC
TRBV6-4	15	NA	TRBJ2-5	TRBD2	CASSDWSSGRETQYF	TGTGCCAGCAGTGACTGGTCTAGCGGGAGAGAGACCCAGTACTTC
TRBV7-3	13	NA	TRBJ2-3	TRBD2	CASSWGGPDTQYF	TGTGCCAGCAGCTGGGGAGGGCCCGATACGCAGTATTTT
TRBV19	14	NA	TRBJ1-1	NA	CASSSGHRNTEAFF	TGTGCCAGTAGTTCGGGCCACCGGAACACTGAAGCTTTCTTT
TRBV7-9	13	NA	TRBJ1-5	NA	CASRAGGNQPQHF	TGTGCCAGCAGGGCAGGGGGCAATCAGCCCCAGCATTTT
TRBV5-4	14	NA	TRBJ1-2	NA	CASSGGARNYGYTF	TGTGCCAGCAGTGGGGGGGCGCGAAATTATGGCTACACCTTC
TRBV7-9	12	NA	TRBJ2-7	TRBD2	CASSSGNYEQYF	TGTGCCAGCAGTAGCGGGAACTACGAGCAGTACTTC
TRBV4-3	15	NA	TRBJ2-7	NA	CASSQDRGTGYEQYF	TGCGCCAGCAGCCAAGATAGGGGCACTGGATACGAGCAGTACTTC
TRBV6-2/TRBV6-3	13	NA	TRBJ1-2	NA	CASSRQEDYGYTF	TGTGCCAGCAGCCGACAGGAGGACTATGGCTACACCTTC
TRBV5-1	14	NA	TRBJ1-2	NA	CASSPRLGRYGYTF	TGCGCCAGCAGCCCTCGGTTGGGCCGCTATGGCTACACCTTC
TRBV27	15	NA	TRBJ1-4	NA	CASSFIGSTNEKLFF	TGTGCCAGCAGTTTTATTGGGAGTACTAATGAAAAACTGTTTTTT
TRBV7-3	16	NA	TRBJ2-3	NA	CASSFPPASPTDTQYF	TGTGCCAGCAGTTTCCCTCCAGCTTCACCTACAGATACGCAGTATTTT
TRBV2	14	NA	TRBJ2-7	NA	CASSPAVYSYEQYF	TGTGCCAGCAGCCCGGCTGTGTACTCCTACGAGCAGTACTTC
TRBV4-2	18	NA	TRBJ2-7	TRBD1	CASSSNGPRGQGRYEQYF	TGTGCCAGCAGCTCAAATGGCCCGAGGGGACAGGGGAGGTACGAGCAGTACTTC
TRBV7-2	13	NA	TRBJ1-5	NA	CASSLVGNQPQHF	TGTGCCAGCAGCTTAGTGGGGAATCAGCCCCAGCATTTT
TRBV7-6	16	NA	TRBJ1-5	NA	CASSPGRGGGNQPQHF	TGTGCCAGCAGCCCGGGACGAGGGGGGGGCAATCAGCCCCAGCATTTT
TRBV7-8	18	NA	TRBJ1-5	TRBD1	CASSSATGSPYSNQPQHF	TGTGCCAGCAGCTCCGCGACAGGGTCTCCCTATAGCAATCAGCCCCAGCATTTT
TRBV6-2/TRBV6-3	15	NA	TRBJ1-5	TRBD1	CASSYSDRANQPQHF	TGTGCCAGCAGTTACTCGGACAGGGCCAATCAGCCCCAGCATTTT